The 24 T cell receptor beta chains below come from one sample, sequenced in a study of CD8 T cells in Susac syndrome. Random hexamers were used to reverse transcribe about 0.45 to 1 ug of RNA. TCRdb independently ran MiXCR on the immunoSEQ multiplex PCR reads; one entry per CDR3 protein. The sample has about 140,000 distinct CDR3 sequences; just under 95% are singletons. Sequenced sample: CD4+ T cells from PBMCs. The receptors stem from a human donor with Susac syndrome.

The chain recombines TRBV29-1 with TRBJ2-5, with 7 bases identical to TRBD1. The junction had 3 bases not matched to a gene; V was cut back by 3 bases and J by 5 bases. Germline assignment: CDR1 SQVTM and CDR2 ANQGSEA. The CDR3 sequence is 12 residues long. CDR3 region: CSVEGRGETQYF. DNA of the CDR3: TGCAGCGTTGAGGGCAGGGGGGAGACCCAGTACTTC.

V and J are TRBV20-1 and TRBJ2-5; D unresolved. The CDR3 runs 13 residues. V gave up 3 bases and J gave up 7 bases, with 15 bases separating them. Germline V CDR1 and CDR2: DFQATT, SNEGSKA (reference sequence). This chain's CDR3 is CSASSAGQTTQYF. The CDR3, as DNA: TGCAGTGCTAGTTCGGCAGGCCAGACGACCCAGTACTTC.

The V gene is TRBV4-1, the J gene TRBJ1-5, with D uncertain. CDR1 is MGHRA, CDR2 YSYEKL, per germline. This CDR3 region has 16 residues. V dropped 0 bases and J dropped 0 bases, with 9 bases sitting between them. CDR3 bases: TGCGCCAGCAGCCAAGAACAGTTTTATAGCAATCAGCCCCAGCATTTT. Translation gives CASSQEQFYSNQPQHF.

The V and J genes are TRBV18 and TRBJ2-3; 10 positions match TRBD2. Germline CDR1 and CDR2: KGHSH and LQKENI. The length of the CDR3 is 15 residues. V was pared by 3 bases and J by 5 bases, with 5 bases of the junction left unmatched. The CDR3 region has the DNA TGTGCCAGCTCACCTCGGACTAGCGGTAGAGATACGCAGTATTTT. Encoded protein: CASSPRTSGRDTQYF.

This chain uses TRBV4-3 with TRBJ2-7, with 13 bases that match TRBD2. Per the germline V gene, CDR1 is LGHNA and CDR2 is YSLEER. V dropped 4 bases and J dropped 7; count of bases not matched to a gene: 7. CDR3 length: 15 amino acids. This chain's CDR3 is CASSLGLAGAGEQYF. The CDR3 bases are TGCGCCAGCAGCCTTGGACTAGCGGGAGCGGGGGAGCAGTACTTC.

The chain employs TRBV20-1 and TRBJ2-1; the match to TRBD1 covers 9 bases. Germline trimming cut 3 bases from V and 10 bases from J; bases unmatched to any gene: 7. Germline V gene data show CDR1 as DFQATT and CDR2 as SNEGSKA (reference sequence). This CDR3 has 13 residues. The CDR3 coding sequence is TGCAGTGCTAGCCCGAGACAGGGGGAGGAGCAGTTCTTC. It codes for CSASPRQGEEQFF.

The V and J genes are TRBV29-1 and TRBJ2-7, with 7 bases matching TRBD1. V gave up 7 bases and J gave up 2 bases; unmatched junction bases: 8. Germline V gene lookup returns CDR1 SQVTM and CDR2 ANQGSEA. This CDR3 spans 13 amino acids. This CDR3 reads CSALGQVAYEQYF. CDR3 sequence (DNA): TGCAGCGCTCTCGGACAGGTAGCCTACGAGCAGTACTTC.

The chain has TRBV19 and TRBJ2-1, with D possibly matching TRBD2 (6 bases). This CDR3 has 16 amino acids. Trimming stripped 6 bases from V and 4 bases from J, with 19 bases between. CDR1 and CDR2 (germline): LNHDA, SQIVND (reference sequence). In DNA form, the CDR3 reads TGTGCCAGTAGGACGATGACGGGAGTTCATTACAATGAGCAGTTCTTC. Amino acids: CASRTMTGVHYNEQFF. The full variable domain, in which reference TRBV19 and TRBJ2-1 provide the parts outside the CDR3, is DGGITQSPKYLFRKEGQNVTLSCEQNLNHDAMYWYRQDPGQGLRLIYYSQIVNDFQKGDIAEGYSVSREKKESFPLTVTSAQKNPTAFYLCASRTMTGVHYNEQFFGPGTRLTVL.

CDR3 bases: TGTGCCTGGAGTGTTCAGGGTTACTATGGCTACACCTTC. Translating it yields CAWSVQGYYGYTF. The rearrangement joins TRBV30 to TRBJ1-2; perhaps TRBD1 as D (5 bases). Trimming took 0 bases from V and 3 from J, leaving 8 bases between them. The CDR3 spans 13 residues. CDR1 is GTSNPN, CDR2 SVGIG, per germline (reference sequence).

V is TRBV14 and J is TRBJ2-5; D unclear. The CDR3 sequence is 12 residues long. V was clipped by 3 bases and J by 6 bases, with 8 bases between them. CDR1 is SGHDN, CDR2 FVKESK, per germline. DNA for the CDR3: TGTGCCAGCAGCCACCGAGATAAGACCCAGTACTTC. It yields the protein CASSHRDKTQYF.

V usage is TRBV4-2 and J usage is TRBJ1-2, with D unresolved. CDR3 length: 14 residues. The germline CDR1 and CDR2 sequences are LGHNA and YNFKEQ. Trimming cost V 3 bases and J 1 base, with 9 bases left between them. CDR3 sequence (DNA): TGTGCCAGCAGCCACGACGGGCTTAACTATGGCTACACCTTC. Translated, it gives CASSHDGLNYGYTF.

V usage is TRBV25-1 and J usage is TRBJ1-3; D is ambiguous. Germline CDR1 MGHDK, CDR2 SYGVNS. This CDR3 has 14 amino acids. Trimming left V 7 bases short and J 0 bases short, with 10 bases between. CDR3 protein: CASNEGPSGNTIYF. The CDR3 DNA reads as TGTGCCAGCAACGAAGGTCCCTCTGGAAACACCATATATTTT. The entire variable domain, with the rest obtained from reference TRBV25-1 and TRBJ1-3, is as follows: EADIYQTPRYLVIGTGKKITLECSQTMGHDKMYWYQQDPGMELHLIHYSYGVNSTEKGDLSSESTVSRIRTEHFPLTLESARPSHTSQYLCASNEGPSGNTIYFGEGSWLTVV.

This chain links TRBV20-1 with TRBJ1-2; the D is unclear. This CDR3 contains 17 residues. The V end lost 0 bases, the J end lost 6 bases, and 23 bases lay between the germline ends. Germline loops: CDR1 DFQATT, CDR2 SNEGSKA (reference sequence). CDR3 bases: TGCAGTGCTAGAGATTCGACTCTCGGGCAGGTGGCTCATGGCTACACCTTC. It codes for CSARDSTLGQVAHGYTF.

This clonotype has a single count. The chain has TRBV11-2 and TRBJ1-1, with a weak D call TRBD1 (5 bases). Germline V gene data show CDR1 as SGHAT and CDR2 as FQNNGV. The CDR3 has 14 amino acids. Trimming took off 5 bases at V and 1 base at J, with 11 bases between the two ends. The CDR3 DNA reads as TGTGCCAGCAGCCCAGACAGACGGAACACTGAAGCTTTCTTT. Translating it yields CASSPDRRNTEAFF.

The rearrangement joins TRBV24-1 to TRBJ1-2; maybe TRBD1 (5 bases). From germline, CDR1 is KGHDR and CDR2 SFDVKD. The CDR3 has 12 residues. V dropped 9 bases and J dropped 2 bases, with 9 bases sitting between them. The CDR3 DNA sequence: TGTGCCACCCAAGACAGAAACTATGGCTACACCTTC. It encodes CATQDRNYGYTF.

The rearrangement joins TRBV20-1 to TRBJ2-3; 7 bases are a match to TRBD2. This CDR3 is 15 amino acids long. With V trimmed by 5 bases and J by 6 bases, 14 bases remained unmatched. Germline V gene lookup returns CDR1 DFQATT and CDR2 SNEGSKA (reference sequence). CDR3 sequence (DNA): TGCAGTGCTCCTATCCCGGGACTACGATTCGATACGCAGTATTTT. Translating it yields CSAPIPGLRFDTQYF.

The CDR3: CSARVAGVLYNEQFF. The CDR3 bases are TGCAGTGCTAGGGTCGCGGGGGTCCTCTACAATGAGCAGTTCTTC. The J gene is TRBJ2-1, the V gene TRBV20-1, with 7 bases identical to TRBD2. The CDR3 is 15 amino acids. V lost 3 bases and J lost 3; bases outside the gene matches: 8. CDR1 and CDR2 (germline): DFQATT, SNEGSKA (reference sequence).

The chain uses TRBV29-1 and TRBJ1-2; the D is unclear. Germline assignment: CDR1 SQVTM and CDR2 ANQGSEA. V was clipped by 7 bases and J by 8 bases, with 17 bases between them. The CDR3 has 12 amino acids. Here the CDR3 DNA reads TGCAGCGCCGATCGATACGAAGGAGGCTACACCTTC. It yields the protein CSADRYEGGYTF.

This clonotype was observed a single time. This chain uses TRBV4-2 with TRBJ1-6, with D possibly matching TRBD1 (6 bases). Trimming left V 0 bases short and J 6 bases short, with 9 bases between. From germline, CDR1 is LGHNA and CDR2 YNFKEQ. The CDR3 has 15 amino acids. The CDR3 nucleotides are TGTGCCAGCAGCCAAGACGGGGGCCTTAATTCACCCCTCCACTTT. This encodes CASSQDGGLNSPLHF.

The CDR3, as DNA: TGTGCCAGTAGTATTTACGTGAACACTGAAGCTTTCTTT. This encodes CASSIYVNTEAFF. The rearrangement joins TRBV19 to TRBJ1-1; D gene ambiguous. CDR1 LNHDA and CDR2 SQIVND come from the germline V gene (reference sequence). Trimming took 3 bases from V and 0 from J, leaving 5 bases between them. The CDR3 contains 13 residues.

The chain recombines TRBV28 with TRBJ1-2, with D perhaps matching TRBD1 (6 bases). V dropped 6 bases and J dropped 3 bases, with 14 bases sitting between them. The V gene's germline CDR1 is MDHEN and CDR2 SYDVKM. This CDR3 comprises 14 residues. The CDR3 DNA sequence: TGTGCCAGCAGAATAACAGGGAGTTACTATGGCTACACCTTC. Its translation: CASRITGSYYGYTF.

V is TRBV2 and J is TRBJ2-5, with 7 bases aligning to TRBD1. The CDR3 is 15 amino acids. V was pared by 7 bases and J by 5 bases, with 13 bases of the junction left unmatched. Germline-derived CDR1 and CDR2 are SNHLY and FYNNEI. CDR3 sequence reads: CASKSQQTGKETQYF. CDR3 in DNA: TGTGCCAGCAAGTCCCAACAGACAGGGAAGGAGACCCAGTACTTC.

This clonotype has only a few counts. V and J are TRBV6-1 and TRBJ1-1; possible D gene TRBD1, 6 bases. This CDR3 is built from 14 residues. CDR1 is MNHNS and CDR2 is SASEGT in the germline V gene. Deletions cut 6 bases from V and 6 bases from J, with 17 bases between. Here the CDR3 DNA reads TGTGCCAGCAGAGTAACAGGGTCTTGGGCTGAAGCTTTCTTT. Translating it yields CASRVTGSWAEAFF.

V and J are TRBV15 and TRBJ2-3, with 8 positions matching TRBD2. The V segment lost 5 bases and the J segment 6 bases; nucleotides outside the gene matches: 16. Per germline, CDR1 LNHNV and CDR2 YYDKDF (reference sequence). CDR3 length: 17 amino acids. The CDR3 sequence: CATSPNPLAGGHDTQYF. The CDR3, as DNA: TGTGCCACCAGCCCCAACCCCCTAGCGGGTGGTCATGATACGCAGTATTTT.